A single sample is the source of the 17 T cell receptor beta chains below, sequenced in a study of regulatory T cells in long-lasting Graves disease. Combining iRepertoire HTBI primers with Arm-PCR of CDR3 regions, the authors built TCR beta libraries. TCRdb reprocessed the multiplex PCR reads via MiXCR and lists one record per CDR3 protein. The sample lists over 450,000 distinct CDR3 sequences, 20% to 25% occurring once. Documented time point: persistent/refractory GD, antithyroid drugs over 5 years with positive TRAb. From PBMCs, RNA was extracted and then used to make the TCR library. Material: peripheral blood mononuclear cells (PBMCs), obtained when the disease was refractory, from a patient treated with antithyroid drugs. These receptor sequences come from a female donor with Graves disease.

Only a few counts were recorded for this clonotype. The junction departs from germline at one end; a sequencing error may be responsible. The genes are TRBV6-4 and TRBJ2-7; D perhaps matches TRBD1 (5 bases). Germline CDR1 and CDR2: MRHNA and SNTAGT. The CDR3 sequence is 16 residues long. The CDR3 sequence is CASSYSPRTLTYEQYF. The CDR3 DNA reads as TGTGCCAGCAGTTACTCCCCCCGGACACTGACCTACGAGCAGTACTTC.

Ten or more counts support this clonotype. V is TRBV2 and J is TRBJ2-5, with a weak D call TRBD1 (6 bases). The CDR3 runs 14 residues. Deletions cut 4 bases from V and 7 bases from J, with 16 bases between. In germline, CDR1 is SNHLY, CDR2 FYNNEI. CDR3 residues: CASSGDTGLGTQYF. The CDR3 region has the DNA TGTGCCAGCAGTGGGGACACCGGGCTAGGGACCCAGTACTTC. Using reference TRBV2 and TRBJ2-5 for the parts outside the CDR3, the full variable domain is EPEVTQTPSHQVTQMGQEVILRCVPISNHLYFYWYRQILGQKVEFLVSFYNNEISEKSEIFDDQFSVERPDGSNFTLKIRSTKLEDSAMYFCASSGDTGLGTQYFGPGTRLLVL.

This clonotype was recorded a few times. CDR3 in amino acids: CASSLAPGTGFLDTF. In nucleotides, the CDR3 is TGTGCCAGCAGCTTAGCGCCCGGGACAGGGTTTTTGGACACCTTC. This sequence joins TRBV7-2 and TRBJ1-2; 9 bases line up with TRBD1. J lost 12 bases, V lost 0 bases, and 11 bases had no gene match. CDR1 and CDR2 (germline): SGHTA, FQGNSA. The CDR3 totals 15 residues.

This clonotype came up a few times. The chain employs TRBV20-1 and TRBJ2-5, with unresolved D. V dropped 4 bases and J dropped 0 bases, with 15 bases sitting between them. CDR3 size: 15 residues. Germline loops: CDR1 DFQATT, CDR2 SNEGSKA (reference sequence). The CDR3 here is CSAIPDGWYQETQYF. CDR3 bases: TGCAGTGCTATCCCTGATGGGTGGTACCAAGAGACCCAGTACTTC.

This clonotype turned up a few times. The rearrangement joins TRBV6-1 to TRBJ2-5; possibly TRBD2 for D (5 bases). This CDR3 region has 14 residues. Germline-derived CDR1 and CDR2 are MNHNS and SASEGT. Trimming cost V 8 bases and J 2 bases, with 15 bases left between them. This CDR3 is CASFRTAQQETQYF. CDR3 DNA sequence: TGTGCCAGCTTTAGGACTGCGCAACAAGAGACCCAGTACTTC.

The CDR3 nucleotides are TGTGCCAGCAGCCCGGGGGTTCTAGCGAGATTTCAAGAGACCCAGTACTTC. It specifies CASSPGVLARFQETQYF. This chain links TRBV5-5 with TRBJ2-5; tentatively, D is TRBD2 (6 bases). V was cut by 4 bases and J by 2 bases, with 21 bases left in between. CDR1 SGHKS and CDR2 YYEKEE come from the germline V gene (reference sequence). The CDR3 covers 17 residues.

This clonotype appeared many times. The J gene is TRBJ1-2, the V gene TRBV30; perhaps TRBD1 as D (5 bases). CDR3 length: 13 residues. Germline lookup yields CDR1 GTSNPN and CDR2 SVGIG (reference sequence). Deletions cut 4 bases from V and 3 bases from J, with 12 bases between. As DNA, the CDR3 is TGTGCCTGGAATGGGGACGGGCACTATGGCTACACCTTC. This gives the protein CAWNGDGHYGYTF.

J is TRBJ1-1 and V is TRBV3-1; D ambiguous. The ends were cut back, 3 bases at V and 3 bases at J, with 14 bases in the middle. CDR1 is LGHDT and CDR2 is YNNKEL in the germline V gene (reference sequence). This CDR3 is built from 15 residues. DNA of the CDR3: TGTGCCAGCAGCCAGAACTGGTACGAGGACACTGAAGCTTTCTTT. Translation gives CASSQNWYEDTEAFF.

This clonotype was detected a few times. The J gene is TRBJ2-4, the V gene TRBV6-1; no definite D call. The CDR3 covers 14 residues. V lost 6 bases to trimming and J lost 4 bases, with 13 bases between them. Per germline, CDR1 MNHNS and CDR2 SASEGT. Here the CDR3 DNA reads TGTGCCAGCAGGGCAGATAATTTGAAAAACATTCAGTACTTC. As protein: CASRADNLKNIQYF.

V and J are TRBV12-3 or TRBV12-4 and TRBJ2-5, with 7 bases fitting TRBD2. This CDR3 contains 14 residues. V lost 1 base, J lost 7 bases, and 6 bases stayed unmatched. In DNA, the CDR3 is TGTGCCAGCAGTTTAGGGGGCCGCGGGGGGACCCAGTACTTC. Protein: CASSLGGRGGTQYF.

This clonotype was seen ten or more times. V is TRBV20-1 and J is TRBJ1-5, with D hard to call. Germline V lookup: CDR1 DFQATT, CDR2 SNEGSKA (reference sequence). The CDR3 extends over 12 amino acids. V gave up 2 bases and J gave up 5 bases, with 7 bases separating them. This chain's CDR3 is CSARTSDQPQHF. The CDR3 bases are TGCAGTGCTAGAACCTCAGATCAGCCCCAGCATTTT.

This chain uses TRBV28 with TRBJ2-7; 11 bases are a match to TRBD2. Germline V gene sequence: CDR1 MDHEN, CDR2 SYDVKM. The CDR3 contains 15 residues. With 6 bases clipped from V and 2 bases from J, the junction kept 6 bases outside the gene matches. The CDR3 nucleotides are TGTGCCAGCAGCTCACTAGCGGGAGAGACCTACGAGCAGTACTTC. Its protein product is CASSSLAGETYEQYF.

In this sample, this clonotype turned up a few times. V gene TRBV29-1 combines with J gene TRBJ2-7, with D possibly matching TRBD2 (6 bases). V dropped 7 bases and J dropped 4 bases, with 14 bases sitting between them. Germline V CDR1 and CDR2: SQVTM, ANQGSEA. This CDR3 comprises 12 residues. CDR3 amino acids: CSGGEARYEQYF. The CDR3 nucleotides read TGCAGCGGCGGGGAAGCAAGATACGAGCAGTACTTC.

This clonotype was counted many times. The V gene is TRBV28, the J gene TRBJ1-6; D may be TRBD1 (5 bases). V was cut by 3 bases and J by 8 bases, with 20 bases left in between. The germline V gene has CDR1 MDHEN and CDR2 SYDVKM. The CDR3 contains 17 residues. Here the CDR3 reads CASSFLRLGVGDSPLHF. The CDR3 DNA is TGTGCCAGCAGTTTTCTGCGGCTGGGGGTAGGTGATTCACCCCTCCACTTT.

This clonotype was seen ten or more times. This chain connects TRBV7-2 to TRBJ1-5; D might be TRBD1 (6 bases). Germline values: CDR1 SGHTA, CDR2 FQGNSA. The CDR3 has 14 amino acids. Trimming stripped 5 bases from V and 7 bases from J, with 15 bases between. The CDR3 DNA reads TGTGCCAGCAGCCCCGACAGGAGCGTACAGCCCCAGCATTTT. It encodes CASSPDRSVQPQHF.

This clonotype has ten or more counts. The genes are TRBV7-8 and TRBJ1-6; D uncertain. V was clipped by 0 bases and J by 6 bases, with 18 bases between them. In germline, CDR1 is SGHVS, CDR2 FQNEAQ. The CDR3 is made up of 18 amino acids. The DNA for the CDR3 is TGTGCCAGCAGCTTAGCCCTATTGACCGCAGGAGCTAATTCACCCCTCCACTTT. Its translation is CASSLALLTAGANSPLHF.

This clonotype was counted once. The chain links TRBV11-2 to TRBJ2-3; possibly TRBD1 or TRBD2 for D (6 bases each). The ends were cut back, 5 bases at V and 2 bases at J, with 14 bases in the middle. Germline CDR1 SGHAT, CDR2 FQNNGV. CDR3 length: 15 amino acids. CDR3 loop: CASSGTGGPTDTQYF. In nucleotides, the CDR3 is TGTGCCAGCAGCGGGACCGGGGGCCCCACAGATACGCAGTATTTT. Using reference TRBV11-2 and TRBJ2-3 for the parts outside the CDR3, the full variable domain is EAGVAQSPRYKIIEKRQSVAFWCNPISGHATLYWYQQILGQGPKLLIQFQNNGVVDDSQLPKDRFSAERLKGVDSTLKIQPAKLEDSAVYLCASSGTGGPTDTQYFGPGTRLTVL.